A single sample is the source of the 21 T cell receptor beta chains below, sequenced in a study of shared clonotypes between healthy human individuals. Generated by immunoSEQ multiplex PCR, the TCRdb table keeps only in-frame clones and is missing some. The sample yields 550,000 to 700,000 clones, around 73% seen once. Sequences were obtained from memory CD4+ T cells sorted from blood. The subset was: CD45RA-negative fraction. These TCRs come from a woman aged 25-40 years in good health.

The chain has TRBV5-1 and TRBJ1-5, with D hard to call. Germline lookup yields CDR1 SGHRS and CDR2 YFSETQ. The CDR3 covers 16 residues. The V gene lost 0 bases and the J gene lost 0 bases, with 10 bases spanning the gap. CDR3 in DNA: TGCGCCAGCAGCTTGGGTCAGGCTAATAGCAATCAGCCCCAGCATTTT. Translation: CASSLGQANSNQPQHF.

The sample holds a few counts of this clone. The rearrangement links TRBV6-1 to TRBJ1-1; a weak D match, TRBD1 (5 bases). Germline V gene data show CDR1 as MNHNS and CDR2 as SASEGT. V was pared by 4 bases and J by 5 bases, with 11 bases between. The CDR3 covers 13 residues. CDR3 nucleotide sequence: TGTGCCAGCAGTGGGACATTGAGAACTGAAGCTTTCTTT. Translation gives CASSGTLRTEAFF.

The chain couples TRBV7-2 to TRBJ1-2; TRBD1 is a possible D gene (6 bases). The CDR3 loop spans 15 amino acids. Per germline, CDR1 SGHTA and CDR2 FQGNSA. V shed 5 bases and J shed 3 bases, with 16 bases lying between them. CDR3 in amino acids: CASSTYLQGDYGYTF. CDR3 nucleotides: TGTGCCAGCAGCACATATTTACAGGGAGACTATGGCTACACCTTC.

This clone was observed a few times. Other DNA sequences in this sample translate to the same CDR3. This chain joins TRBV11-2 and TRBJ1-5; D gene unclear. This CDR3 has 13 residues. The V end was cut by 5 bases, the J end by 5 bases, with 10 bases between. Looked up from germline, CDR1 is SGHAT and CDR2 is FQNNGV. The CDR3 bases are TGTGCCAGCAGCACGCAGAGAGATCAGCCCCAGCATTTT. Its translation is CASSTQRDQPQHF.

The rearrangement uses TRBV10-2 and TRBJ2-7; no definite D call. The CDR3 extends over 12 amino acids. Germline V gene lookup returns CDR1 WSHSY and CDR2 SAAADI. V was cut by 6 bases and J by 3 bases, with 9 bases left in between. The CDR3 region has the DNA TGCGCCAGCAGAGAGACCTTCTACGAGCAGTACTTC. It specifies CASRETFYEQYF.

The chain uses TRBV7-6 and TRBJ2-2; D possibly corresponds to TRBD1 (6 bases). CDR1 and CDR2 from the germline V gene are SGHVS and FNYEAQ. V shed 5 bases and J shed 6 bases, with 10 bases lying between them. This CDR3 spans 13 amino acids. CDR3 sequence (DNA): TGTGCCAGCAGCAAACAGGGCCCCGGGGAGCTGTTTTTT. The encoded protein is CASSKQGPGELFF.

With respect to this clone: Other DNA variants within this sample encode the same CDR3. The V gene is TRBV11-2, the J gene TRBJ1-5; D possibly corresponds to TRBD1 (5 bases). V was clipped by 0 bases and J by 7 bases, with 7 bases between them. This CDR3 spans 13 amino acids. Per germline, CDR1 SGHAT and CDR2 FQNNGV. As DNA, the CDR3 is TGTGCCAGCAGCTTAGACAGGGAACAGCCCCAGCATTTT. Its translation: CASSLDREQPQHF.

This clone appeared many times. Distinct nucleotide sequences in the sample also encode this CDR3. The chain is built from TRBV5-1 and TRBJ2-7; 11 nucleotides match TRBD2. The CDR3 has 14 residues. J gave up 4 bases and V 2 bases, and 2 bases lay outside the gene matches. Germline CDR1 reads SGHRS; CDR2 reads YFSETQ. The DNA for the CDR3 is TGCGCCAGCAGCTTAAGACTAGCGGGATACGAGCAGTACTTC. It codes for CASSLRLAGYEQYF.

With regard to this clone: This sample also contains other DNA sequences that code for the same CDR3. The chain uses TRBV7-6 and TRBJ2-1, with TRBD2 matching 8 bases. J gave up 5 bases and V 1 base, and 4 bases lay outside the gene matches. The CDR3 is 15 residues long. Germline CDR1 reads SGHVS; CDR2 reads FNYEAQ. Here the CDR3 DNA reads TGTGCCAGCAGCTTAGGGCTAGCGGGCGACAATGAGCAGTTCTTC. Its protein is CASSLGLAGDNEQFF.

This clone was observed a handful of times. The CDR3 sequence: CASSQATSGNRAYEQYF. In nucleotides, the CDR3 is TGCGCCAGCAGCCAAGCCACTAGCGGGAATAGAGCCTACGAGCAGTACTTC. The chain recombines TRBV4-1 with TRBJ2-7; TRBD2 agrees at 10 bases. The CDR3 consists of 17 residues. CDR1 MGHRA and CDR2 YSYEKL come from the germline V gene. The ends lost 1 base at V and 2 bases at J; junction bases unmatched: 8.

This clone was seen once. The V gene is TRBV19, the J gene TRBJ1-5; possible D gene TRBD1, 6 bases. The CDR3 is made up of 15 amino acids. Germline values: CDR1 LNHDA, CDR2 SQIVND (reference sequence). V gave up 1 base and J gave up 6 bases, with 13 bases separating them. The CDR3 coding sequence is TGTGCCAGTAGTATAGGGACGGGGGGCAGTCAGCCCCAGCATTTT. Translating gives CASSIGTGGSQPQHF.

The CDR3 nucleotides are TGTGCCAGCAGTCCTTGGGGCAGTTCTACCTACAATGAGCAGTTCTTC. Protein product: CASSPWGSSTYNEQFF. The chain recombines TRBV28 with TRBJ2-1, with D tentatively TRBD1 (5 bases). V gave up 5 bases and J gave up 2 bases, with 16 bases separating them. Germline V gene data show CDR1 as MDHEN and CDR2 as SYDVKM. CDR3 length equals 16 residues.

The chain links TRBV10-3 to TRBJ1-3; D ambiguous. Germline V gives CDR1 ENHRY, CDR2 SYGVKD. This CDR3 comprises 12 residues. Trimming shortened V by 7 bases and J by 0 bases, and 4 bases separated the two germline ends. The CDR3, as DNA: TGTGCCATCACAAGCTCTGGAAACACCATATATTTT. Its protein is CAITSSGNTIYF.

A note on this clone: Germline and junction disagree at one end, which may indicate a read error. The V call is TRBV7-9, the J call TRBJ2-3, with 9 bases fitting TRBD2. The CDR3 is 17 amino acids. Germline-derived CDR1 and CDR2 are SEHNR and FQNEAQ (reference sequence). The chain's CDR3 is CASSLGGLASFSDTQYF. CDR3 sequence (DNA): TGTGCCAGCAGTTTAGGGGGACTAGCCAGTTTCTCAGATACGCAGTATTTT.

This clone was seen a handful of times. The chain joins TRBV11-2 to TRBJ2-1; the D gene is possibly TRBD2 (5 bases). Trimming cost V 5 bases and J 2 bases, with 16 bases left between them. CDR1 is SGHAT, CDR2 FQNNGV, per germline. This CDR3 contains 16 residues. The CDR3 protein is CASSKSGSTTYNEQFF. CDR3 DNA sequence: TGTGCCAGCAGCAAAAGTGGGAGTACCACCTACAATGAGCAGTTCTTC. The full variable domain, completed using reference TRBV11-2 and TRBJ2-1, is EAGVAQSPRYKIIEKRQSVAFWCNPISGHATLYWYQQILGQGPKLLIQFQNNGVVDDSQLPKDRFSAERLKGVDSTLKIQPAKLEDSAVYLCASSKSGSTTYNEQFFGPGTRLTVL.

This clone appeared once. The genes are TRBV18 and TRBJ2-5, with TRBD1 matching 9 bases. The trim removed 3 bases at V and 4 bases at J, leaving 3 bases unmatched. Germline CDR1 KGHSH, CDR2 LQKENI. This CDR3 is built from 14 residues. The CDR3 DNA follows: TGTGCCAGCTCACCGGGACAGGGTTCAGAGACCCAGTACTTC. Its protein product is CASSPGQGSETQYF.

The V and J genes are TRBV10-1 and TRBJ2-7, with D tentatively TRBD1 or TRBD2 (6 bases each). V was trimmed by 0 bases and J by 2 bases, leaving 14 bases between them. This CDR3 has 16 residues. The germline V gene encodes CDR1 WNHNN and CDR2 SYGVQD (reference sequence). CDR3 sequence (DNA): TGCGCCAGCAGTGAGTCGCCCGGGGGCGACGCCTACGAGCAGTACTTC. It yields the protein CASSESPGGDAYEQYF.

The chain combines TRBV6-4 with TRBJ2-1; TRBD1 matches 8 bases. Trimming at V came to 3 bases and at J to 4 bases, leaving 5 bases not matched to a gene. The germline gives CDR1 MRHNA, CDR2 SNTAGT. The CDR3 has 15 residues. Here the CDR3 DNA reads TGTGCCAGCAGTGAGGGGGACAGGAGGTACAATGAGCAGTTCTTC. This sequence encodes CASSEGDRRYNEQFF.

The genes are TRBV18 and TRBJ2-3, with D unresolved. CDR1 is KGHSH, CDR2 LQKENI, per germline. CDR3 size: 17 residues. Trimming removed 4 bases at V and 2 bases at J, with 19 bases between. The chain's CDR3 is CASSLRRTERITDTQYF. CDR3 bases: TGTGCCAGCTCACTAAGAAGGACGGAAAGAATCACAGATACGCAGTATTTT.

The chain uses TRBV19 and TRBJ1-4; the match to TRBD1 covers 8 bases. The junction had 5 bases not matched to a gene; V was cut back by 6 bases and J by 5 bases. The CDR3 is 14 residues long. CDR1 is LNHDA, CDR2 SQIVND, per germline (reference sequence). As DNA, the CDR3 is TGTGCCAGTAGCAACAGGGGGTTGAATGAAAAACTGTTTTTT. Translated: CASSNRGLNEKLFF. The whole variable domain, filled in from reference TRBV19 and TRBJ1-4, reads DGGITQSPKYLFRKEGQNVTLSCEQNLNHDAMYWYRQDPGQGLRLIYYSQIVNDFQKGDIAEGYSVSREKKESFPLTVTSAQKNPTAFYLCASSNRGLNEKLFFGSGTQLSVL.

V and J are TRBV20-1 and TRBJ2-7; D uncertain. The CDR3 sequence is 11 residues long. Germline V gives CDR1 DFQATT, CDR2 SNEGSKA (reference sequence). Trimming removed 6 bases from V and 2 bases from J, with 8 bases in between. CDR3 region: CSAPPAYEQYF. DNA for the CDR3: TGCAGTGCCCCTCCAGCCTACGAGCAGTACTTC.